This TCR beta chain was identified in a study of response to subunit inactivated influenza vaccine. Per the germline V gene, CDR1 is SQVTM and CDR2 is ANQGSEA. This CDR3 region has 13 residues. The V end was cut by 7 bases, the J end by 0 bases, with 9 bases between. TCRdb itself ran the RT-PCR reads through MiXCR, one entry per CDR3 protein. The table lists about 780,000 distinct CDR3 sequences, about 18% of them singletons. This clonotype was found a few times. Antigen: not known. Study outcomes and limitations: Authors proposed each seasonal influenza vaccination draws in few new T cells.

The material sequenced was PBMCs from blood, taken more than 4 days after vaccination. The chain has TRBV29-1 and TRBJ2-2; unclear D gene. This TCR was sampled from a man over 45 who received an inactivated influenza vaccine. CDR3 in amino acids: CSATGPNTGELFF. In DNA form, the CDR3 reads TGCAGCGCAACCGGACCGAACACCGGGGAGCTGTTTTTT.